This record looks at one T cell receptor beta chain sequence and its context. The antigen is undetermined. The data stem from a study of long-term antiretroviral therapy in people with HIV. Trimming took 5 bases from V and 9 from J, leaving 19 bases between them. CDR3 length equals 15 residues. The germline CDR1 and CDR2 sequences are SGHVS and FNYEAQ. The immunoSEQ assay was v3.0, run at survey level. Roughly 35,000-50,000 T-cell genomes per sample were the sequencing target. TCRdb's copy holds only in-frame clones and misses some; the assay was immunoSEQ multiplex PCR. This sample has fewer than 40,000 clones; around three quarters occur once, and the top ten carry under 6.5%. Overall study results and limits: Whereas controls had wider CDR3 length ranges, HIV repertoires had narrower ones.

People in the study who had HIV all got their treatment in the United States. The receptor comes from a man aged 30 to 45 with HIV. The J gene is TRBJ1-4, the V gene TRBV7-6, with D possibly being TRBD1 (6 bases). The sample here was unsorted PBMCs, taken 3.4 years after starting antiretroviral therapy. This CDR3 reads CASSALGQFAKKLFF. CDR3 coding DNA: TGTGCCAGCAGCGCTCTCGGACAGTTCGCTAAAAAACTGTTTTTT. Full variable domain (remainder filled in from reference TRBV7-6 and TRBJ1-4): GAGVSQSPRYKVTKRGQDVALRCDPISGHVSLYWYRQALGQGPEFLTYFNYEAQQDKSGLPNDRFSAERPEGSISTLTIQRTEQRDSAMYRCASSALGQFAKKLFFGSGTQLSVL.